The clone carrying this T cell receptor beta chain was detected once. Trimming took off 4 bases at V and 5 bases at J, with 15 bases between the two ends. The CDR3 contains 15 residues. The germline V gene encodes CDR1 SGHNT and CDR2 YYREEE (reference sequence). The record originates from a study of T cell changes during pregnancy in multiple sclerosis. The assay was immunoSEQ multiplex PCR, and TCRdb's table has in-frame clones only and misses some. Of tens of thousands of clones in the sample, 80% to 95% were seen once. The chain carries TRBV5-4 and TRBJ1-4; weak D call: TRBD1 (6 bases). This TCR was recovered from a female donor in good health, enrolled as a control in a pregnancy study. The specimen was peripheral blood, collected after pregnancy. For the CDR3, the DNA is TGTGCCAGCAGCAGGGGGGGTGAACAGAATGAAAAACTGTTTTTT. This codes for CASSRGGEQNEKLFF.